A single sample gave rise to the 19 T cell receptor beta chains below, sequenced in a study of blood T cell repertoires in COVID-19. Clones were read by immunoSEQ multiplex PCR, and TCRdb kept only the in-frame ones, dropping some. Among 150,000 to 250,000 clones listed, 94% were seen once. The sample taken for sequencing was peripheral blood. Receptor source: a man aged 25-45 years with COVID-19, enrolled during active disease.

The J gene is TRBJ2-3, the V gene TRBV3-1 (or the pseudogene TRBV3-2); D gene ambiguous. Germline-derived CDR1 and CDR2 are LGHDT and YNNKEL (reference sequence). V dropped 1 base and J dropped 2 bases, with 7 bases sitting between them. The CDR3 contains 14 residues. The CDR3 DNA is TGTGCCAGCAGCCAAGGGCCAAACACAGATACGCAGTATTTT. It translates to CASSQGPNTDTQYF.

The CDR3 DNA follows: TGTGCCAGCAGTATGACAGGCTACGGCTACACCTTC. Translation gives CASSMTGYGYTF. The chain links TRBV27 to TRBJ1-2, with D possibly TRBD1 on 6 matching bases. The CDR3 is made up of 12 amino acids. Trimming shortened V by 5 bases and J by 8 bases, and 12 bases separated the two germline ends. Germline V gene data show CDR1 as MNHEY and CDR2 as SMNVEV (reference sequence).

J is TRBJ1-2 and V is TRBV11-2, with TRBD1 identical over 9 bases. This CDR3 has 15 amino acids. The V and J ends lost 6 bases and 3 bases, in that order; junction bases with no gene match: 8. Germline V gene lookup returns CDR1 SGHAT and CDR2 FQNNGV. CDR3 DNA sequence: TGTGCCAGCAGTCAATACCGGGACAGGGACTATGGCTACACCTTC. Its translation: CASSQYRDRDYGYTF.

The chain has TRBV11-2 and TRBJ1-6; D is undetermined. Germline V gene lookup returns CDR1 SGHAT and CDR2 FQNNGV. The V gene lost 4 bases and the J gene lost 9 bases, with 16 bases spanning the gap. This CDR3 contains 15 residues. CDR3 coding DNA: TGTGCCAGCAGCTGGAGCCGGGAAGTGGGTTCACCCCTCCACTTT. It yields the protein CASSWSREVGSPLHF.

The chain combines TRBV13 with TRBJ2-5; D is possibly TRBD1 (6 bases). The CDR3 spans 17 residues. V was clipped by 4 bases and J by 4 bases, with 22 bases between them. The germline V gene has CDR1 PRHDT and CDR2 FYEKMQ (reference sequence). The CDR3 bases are TGTGCCAGCAGCTCGAGAGGGACAAACGCCTTCAGAGAGACCCAGTACTTC. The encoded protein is CASSSRGTNAFRETQYF.

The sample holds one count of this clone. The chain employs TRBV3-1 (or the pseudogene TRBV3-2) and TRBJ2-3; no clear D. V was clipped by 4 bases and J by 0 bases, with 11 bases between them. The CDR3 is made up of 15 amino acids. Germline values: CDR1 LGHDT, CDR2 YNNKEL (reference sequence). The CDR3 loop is CASSPARISTDTQYF. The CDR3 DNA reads TGTGCCAGCAGCCCCGCCAGGATTAGCACAGATACGCAGTATTTT.

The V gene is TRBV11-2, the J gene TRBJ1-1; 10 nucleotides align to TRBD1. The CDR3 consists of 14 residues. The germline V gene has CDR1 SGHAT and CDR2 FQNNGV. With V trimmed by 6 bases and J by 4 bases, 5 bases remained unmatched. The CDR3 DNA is TGTGCCAGCAGTGACAGGGGGCGCGGCACTGAAGCTTTCTTT. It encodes CASSDRGRGTEAFF.

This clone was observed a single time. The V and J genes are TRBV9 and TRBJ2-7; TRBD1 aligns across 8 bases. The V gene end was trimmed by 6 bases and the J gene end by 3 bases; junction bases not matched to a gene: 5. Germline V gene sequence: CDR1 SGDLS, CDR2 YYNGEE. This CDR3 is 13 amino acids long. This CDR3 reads CASIPTGDYEQYF. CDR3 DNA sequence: TGTGCCAGCATCCCGACAGGGGACTACGAGCAGTACTTC.

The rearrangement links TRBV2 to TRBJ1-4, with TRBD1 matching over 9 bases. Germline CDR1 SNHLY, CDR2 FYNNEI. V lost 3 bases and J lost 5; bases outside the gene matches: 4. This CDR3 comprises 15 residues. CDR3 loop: CASSEGGQGNEKLFF. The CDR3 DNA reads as TGTGCCAGCAGTGAGGGGGGACAGGGAAATGAAAAACTGTTTTTT.

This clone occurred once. CDR3 sequence reads: CASSFLGQGGYTF. The CDR3, as DNA: TGTGCCAGCAGTTTCCTGGGACAGGGGGGCTACACCTTC. The rearrangement links TRBV28 to TRBJ1-2, with 10 bases aligning to TRBD1. The CDR3 is 13 amino acids. Trimming removed 3 bases from V and 8 bases from J; junction bases left unmatched: 3. Germline V gene sequence: CDR1 MDHEN, CDR2 SYDVKM.

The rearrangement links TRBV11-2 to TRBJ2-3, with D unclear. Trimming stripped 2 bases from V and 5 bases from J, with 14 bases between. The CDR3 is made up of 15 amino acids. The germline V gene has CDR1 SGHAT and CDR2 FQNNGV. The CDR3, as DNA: TGTGCCAGCAGCTTACTGGTTAGCCGCGGAGATACGCAGTATTTT. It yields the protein CASSLLVSRGDTQYF.

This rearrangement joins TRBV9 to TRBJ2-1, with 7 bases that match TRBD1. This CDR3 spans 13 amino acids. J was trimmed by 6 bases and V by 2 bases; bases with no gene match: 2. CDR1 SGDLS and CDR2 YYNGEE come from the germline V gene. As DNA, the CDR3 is TGTGCCAGCAGCGTGCCAGGGGGCAATGAGCAGTTCTTC. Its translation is CASSVPGGNEQFF.

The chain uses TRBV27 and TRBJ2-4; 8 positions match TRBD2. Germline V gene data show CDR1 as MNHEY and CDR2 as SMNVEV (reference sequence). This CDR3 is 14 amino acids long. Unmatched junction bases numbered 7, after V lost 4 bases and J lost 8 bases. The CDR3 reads CASSSPGGKDIQYF. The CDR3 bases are TGTGCCAGCAGTTCCCCGGGAGGGAAGGACATTCAGTACTTC.

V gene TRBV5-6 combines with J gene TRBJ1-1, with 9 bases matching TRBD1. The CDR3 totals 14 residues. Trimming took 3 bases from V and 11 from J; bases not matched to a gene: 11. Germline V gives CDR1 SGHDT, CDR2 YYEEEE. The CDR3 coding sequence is TGTGCCAGCAGCTCCCAGGGACAGGGTCATGGGGCTTTCTTT. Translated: CASSSQGQGHGAFF.

The CDR3 is CASRSPDRAYGYTF. The DNA for the CDR3 is TGTGCCAGCAGGTCCCCTGACAGGGCCTATGGCTACACCTTC. The J gene is TRBJ1-2, the V gene TRBV6-5; 7 bases line up with TRBD1. The CDR3 contains 14 residues. The ends lost 6 bases at V and 4 bases at J; junction bases unmatched: 8. The germline CDR1 and CDR2 sequences are MNHEY and SVGAGI.

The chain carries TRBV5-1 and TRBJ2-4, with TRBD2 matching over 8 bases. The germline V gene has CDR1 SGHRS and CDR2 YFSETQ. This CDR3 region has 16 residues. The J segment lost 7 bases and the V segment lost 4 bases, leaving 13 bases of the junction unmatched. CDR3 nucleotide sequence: TGCGCCAGCAGCACCGGACCGGGACTAGGGTCCAACATTCAGTACTTC. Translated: CASSTGPGLGSNIQYF.

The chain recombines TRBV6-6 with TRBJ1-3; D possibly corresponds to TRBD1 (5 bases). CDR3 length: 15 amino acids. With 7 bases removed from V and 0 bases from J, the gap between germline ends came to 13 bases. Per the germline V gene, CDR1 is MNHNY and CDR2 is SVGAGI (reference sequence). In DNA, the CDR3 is TGTGCCAGCACACCGGGCGGGGGCTCTGGAAACACCATATATTTT. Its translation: CASTPGGGSGNTIYF.

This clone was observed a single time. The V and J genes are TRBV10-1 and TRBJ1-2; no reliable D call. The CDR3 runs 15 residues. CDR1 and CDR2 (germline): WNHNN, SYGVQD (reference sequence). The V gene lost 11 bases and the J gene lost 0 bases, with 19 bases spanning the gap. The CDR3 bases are TGCGCCTTATGCGGGCCAGAGTCATCTAACTATGGCTACACCTTC. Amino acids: CALCGPESSNYGYTF.

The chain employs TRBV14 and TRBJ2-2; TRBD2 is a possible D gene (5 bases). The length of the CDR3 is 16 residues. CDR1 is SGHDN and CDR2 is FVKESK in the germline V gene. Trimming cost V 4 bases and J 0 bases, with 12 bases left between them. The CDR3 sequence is CASSPRRGSNTGELFF. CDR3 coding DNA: TGTGCCAGCAGCCCGCGTCGGGGATCGAACACCGGGGAGCTGTTTTTT.